What follows describes a single T cell receptor beta chain. The source of the sample is a study of cytomegalovirus exposure and HLA in healthy donors. This CDR3 comprises 13 residues. The V gene's germline CDR1 is SGHTA and CDR2 FQGNSA. The trim removed 4 bases at V and 8 bases at J, leaving 7 bases unmatched. The PCR employed 60 Vbeta primers together with 13 Jbeta primers. This table comes from immunoSEQ multiplex PCR, and its TCRdb copy is limited to in-frame clones, with some not included. The sample shows some 120,000 clones, over 65% of them seen only once. The V gene is TRBV7-2, the J gene TRBJ1-2; 7 bases fit TRBD1. This clonotype was obtained from a woman aged 40 to 50 in good health and CMV-seronegative. Specimen: PBMCs. CDR3 DNA: TGTGCCAGCAGCTGGCCGACAGGGAACGGCTACACCTTC. Its protein product is CASSWPTGNGYTF.